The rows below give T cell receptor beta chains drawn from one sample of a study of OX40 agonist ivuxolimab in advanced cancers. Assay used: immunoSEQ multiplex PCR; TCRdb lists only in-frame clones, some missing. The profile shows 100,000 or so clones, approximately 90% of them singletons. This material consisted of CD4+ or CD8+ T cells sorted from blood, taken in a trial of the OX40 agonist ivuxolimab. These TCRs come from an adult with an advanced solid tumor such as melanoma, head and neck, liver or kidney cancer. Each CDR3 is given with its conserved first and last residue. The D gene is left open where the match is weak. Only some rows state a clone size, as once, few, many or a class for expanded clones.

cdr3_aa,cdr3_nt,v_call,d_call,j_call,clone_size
CASSLTGLNEQFF,TGCGCCAGCAGCTTGACAGGGCTCAATGAGCAGTTCTTC,TRBV5-1,.,TRBJ2-1,.
CSAARDGVSGNTIYF,TGCAGCGCCGCCCGGGACGGTGTCTCTGGAAACACCATATATTTT,TRBV29-1,.,TRBJ1-3,.
CASSATVNEQFF,TGCGCCAGCAGCGCTACAGTCAATGAGCAGTTCTTC,TRBV5-1,.,TRBJ2-1,.
CASSLDRVLGNEQFF,TGTGCCAGCAGTTTAGACAGGGTATTAGGCAATGAGCAGTTCTTC,TRBV28,TRBD1,TRBJ2-1,.
CASSPSTSGSYEQYF,TGTGCCAGTAGTCCATCGACTAGCGGATCCTACGAGCAGTACTTC,TRBV19,TRBD2,TRBJ2-7,few
CASSLLPPQAITYGYTF,TGTGCCAGCAGTTTACTCCCCCCCCAGGCAATCACCTATGGCTACACCTTC,TRBV27,.,TRBJ1-2,.
CASSLAGNYGYTF,TGTGCCAGCAGCTTAGCGGGGAACTATGGCTACACCTTC,TRBV7-2,.,TRBJ1-2,.
CASRVDPYSYNEQFF,TGTGCCAGTAGGGTAGACCCGTACTCCTACAATGAGCAGTTCTTC,TRBV19,.,TRBJ2-1,.
CASSSRTGANELFF,TGTGCCAGCAGTTCCCGGACAGGGGCCAATGAACTGTTTTTT,TRBV28,TRBD1,TRBJ1-4,.
CASSFNRNTEAFF,TGTGCCAGCAGCTTCAACAGGAACACTGAAGCTTTCTTT,TRBV27,.,TRBJ1-1,.
CASTGTGSGNTIYF,TGTGCCTCAACTGGGACGGGCTCTGGAAACACCATATATTTT,TRBV9,.,TRBJ1-3,few
CASSPRPSGGGETQYF,TGTGCCAGCAGCCCCAGACCTAGCGGGGGGGGAGAGACCCAGTACTTC,TRBV9,TRBD2,TRBJ2-5,.
CASSPPGFSGRYNEQFF,TGTGCCAGCAGCCCCCCCGGTTTTAGCGGGCGTTACAATGAGCAGTTCTTC,TRBV27,TRBD2,TRBJ2-1,.
CASSYSRRITGELFF,TGTGCCAGCAGTTACTCGAGAAGAATCACCGGGGAGCTGTTTTTT,TRBV6-5,.,TRBJ2-2,.
CSTGWETQYF,TGCAGTACCGGGTGGGAGACCCAGTACTTC,TRBV20-1,.,TRBJ2-5,.